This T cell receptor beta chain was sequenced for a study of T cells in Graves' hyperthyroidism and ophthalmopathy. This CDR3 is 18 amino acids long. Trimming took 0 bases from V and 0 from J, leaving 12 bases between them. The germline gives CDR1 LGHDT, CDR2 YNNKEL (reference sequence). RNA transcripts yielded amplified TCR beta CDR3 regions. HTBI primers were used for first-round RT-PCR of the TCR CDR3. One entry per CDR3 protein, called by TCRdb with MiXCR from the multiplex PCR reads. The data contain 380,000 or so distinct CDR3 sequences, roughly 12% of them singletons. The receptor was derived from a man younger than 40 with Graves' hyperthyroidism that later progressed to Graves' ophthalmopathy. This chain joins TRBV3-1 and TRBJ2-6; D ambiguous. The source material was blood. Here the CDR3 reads CASSQEPEWISGANVLTF. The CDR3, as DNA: TGTGCCAGCAGCCAAGAGCCCGAGTGGATCTCTGGGGCCAACGTCCTGACTTTC.